This T cell receptor beta chain was recorded in a study of identical twins. TCRdb re-derived calls from the 5' RACE reads in MiXCR, one entry per CDR3 protein. The repertoire has about 240,000 distinct CDR3 sequences, 8% to 11% of them found once; the top ten carry roughly 10%. CDR3 size: 20 residues. With 2 bases removed from V and 3 bases from J, the gap between germline ends came to 28 bases. Germline V lookup: CDR1 WSHSY, CDR2 SAAADI. This clonotype was counted many times. Its antigen remains unknown. General study findings and limits: Modeled out-of-frame TCR alpha sharing in monozygotic twins fell below observed levels. Low generation-probability sequences were in excess among twin-shared out-of-frame alpha sequences.

The chain has TRBV10-2 and TRBJ1-2, with D unclear. This sequence originates from a man aged 50-59 years in good health. The sequenced sample was memory T cells sorted from blood. This chain's CDR3 is CASSEVVMGWSGYSDYGYTF. In DNA, the CDR3 is TGCGCCAGCAGTGAGGTTGTAATGGGTTGGTCCGGCTACTCGGACTATGGCTACACCTTC.